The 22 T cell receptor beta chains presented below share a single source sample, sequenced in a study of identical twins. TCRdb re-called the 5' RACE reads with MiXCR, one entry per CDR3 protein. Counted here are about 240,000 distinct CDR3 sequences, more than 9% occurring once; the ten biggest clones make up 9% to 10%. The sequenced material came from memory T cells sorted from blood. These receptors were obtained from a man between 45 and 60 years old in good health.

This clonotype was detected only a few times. CDR3 sequence reads: CASSLFRGVGGLSYNEQFF. The CDR3 bases are TGTGCCAGCAGCTTGTTCAGGGGGGTCGGGGGGCTCTCCTACAATGAGCAGTTCTTC. The V call is TRBV5-6, the J call TRBJ2-1; D is tentatively TRBD1 or TRBD2 (7 bases each). The CDR3 runs to 19 residues. Per germline, CDR1 SGHDT and CDR2 YYEEEE. Deletions cut 1 base from V and 0 bases from J, with 20 bases between.

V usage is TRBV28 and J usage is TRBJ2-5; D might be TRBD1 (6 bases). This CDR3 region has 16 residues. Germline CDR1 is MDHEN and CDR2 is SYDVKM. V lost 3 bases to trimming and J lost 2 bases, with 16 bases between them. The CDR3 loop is CASSFGVGGRQETQYF. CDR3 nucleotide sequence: TGTGCCAGCAGTTTTGGTGTAGGGGGTCGGCAAGAGACCCAGTACTTC. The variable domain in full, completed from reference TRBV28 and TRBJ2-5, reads DVKVTQSSRYLVKRTGEKVFLECVQDMDHENMFWYRQDPGLGLRLIYFSYDVKMKEKGDIPEGYSVSREKKERFSLILESASTNQTSMYLCASSFGVGGRQETQYFGPGTRLLVL.

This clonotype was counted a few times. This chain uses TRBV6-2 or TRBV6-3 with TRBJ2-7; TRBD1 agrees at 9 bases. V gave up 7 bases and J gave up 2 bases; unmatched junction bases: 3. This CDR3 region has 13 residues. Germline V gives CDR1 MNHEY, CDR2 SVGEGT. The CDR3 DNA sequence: TGTGCCAGCACCAGGGACAGGGCCTACGAGCAGTACTTC. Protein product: CASTRDRAYEQYF.

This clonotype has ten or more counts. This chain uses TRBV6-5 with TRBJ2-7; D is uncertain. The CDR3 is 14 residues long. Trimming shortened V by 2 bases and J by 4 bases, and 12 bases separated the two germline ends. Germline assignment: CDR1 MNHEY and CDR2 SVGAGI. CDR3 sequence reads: CASSYGSREYEQYF. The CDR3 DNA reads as TGTGCCAGCAGTTACGGGTCTAGAGAGTACGAGCAGTACTTC.

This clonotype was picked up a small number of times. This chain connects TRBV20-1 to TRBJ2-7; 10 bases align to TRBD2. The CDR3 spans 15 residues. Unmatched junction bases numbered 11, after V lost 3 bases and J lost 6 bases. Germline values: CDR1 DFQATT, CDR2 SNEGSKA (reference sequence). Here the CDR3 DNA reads TGCAGTGCTAGGAGGGGGCTAGCGGGAGTCCCCGAGCAGTACTTC. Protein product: CSARRGLAGVPEQYF.

Here the CDR3 reads CASSPPGTYYGYTF. DNA of the CDR3: TGTGCCAGCAGCCCGCCTGGGACGTACTATGGCTACACCTTC. V usage is TRBV5-6 and J usage is TRBJ1-2; tentative D call: TRBD1 (5 bases). Germline CDR1 and CDR2: SGHDT and YYEEEE. The germline V and J ends were trimmed by 4 bases and 3 bases, with 13 bases remaining between them. The CDR3 is made up of 14 amino acids.

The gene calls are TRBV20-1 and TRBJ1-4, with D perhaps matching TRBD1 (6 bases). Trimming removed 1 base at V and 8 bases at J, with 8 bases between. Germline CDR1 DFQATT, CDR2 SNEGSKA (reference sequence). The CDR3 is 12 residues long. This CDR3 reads CSARVGGEKLFF. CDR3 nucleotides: TGCAGTGCTAGAGTCGGGGGCGAAAAACTGTTTTTT.

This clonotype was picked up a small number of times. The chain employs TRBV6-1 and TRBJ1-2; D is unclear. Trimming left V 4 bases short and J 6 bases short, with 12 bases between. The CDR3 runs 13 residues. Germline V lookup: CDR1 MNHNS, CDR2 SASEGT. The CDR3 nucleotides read TGTGCCAGCAGTGTAGGTTCGGTTGATGGCTACACCTTC. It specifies CASSVGSVDGYTF.

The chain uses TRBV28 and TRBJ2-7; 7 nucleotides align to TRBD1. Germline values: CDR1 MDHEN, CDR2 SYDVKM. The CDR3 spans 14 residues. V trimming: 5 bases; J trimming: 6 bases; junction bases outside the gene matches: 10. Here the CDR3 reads CASSRGQVGREQYF. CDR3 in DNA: TGTGCCAGCAGTCGCGGACAGGTGGGTCGCGAGCAGTACTTC.

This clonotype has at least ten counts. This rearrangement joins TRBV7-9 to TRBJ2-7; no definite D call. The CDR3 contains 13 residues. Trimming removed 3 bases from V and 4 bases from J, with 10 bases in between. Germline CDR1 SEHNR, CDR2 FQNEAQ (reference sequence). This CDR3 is CASSFGEDYEQYF. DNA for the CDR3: TGTGCCAGCAGCTTCGGTGAAGATTACGAGCAGTACTTC.

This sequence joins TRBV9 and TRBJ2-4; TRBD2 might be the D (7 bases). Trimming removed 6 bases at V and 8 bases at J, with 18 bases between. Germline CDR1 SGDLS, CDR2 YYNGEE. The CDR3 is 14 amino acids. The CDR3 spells CASNGGGSADIQYF. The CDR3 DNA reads TGTGCCAGCAATGGGGGCGGGAGCGCTGACATTCAGTACTTC.

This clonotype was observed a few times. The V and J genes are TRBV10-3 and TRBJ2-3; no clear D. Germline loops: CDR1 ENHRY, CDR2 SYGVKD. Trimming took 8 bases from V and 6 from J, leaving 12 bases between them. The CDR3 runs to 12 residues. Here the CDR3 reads CAIGLRRDTQYF. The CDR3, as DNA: TGTGCCATCGGTCTCCGACGGGATACGCAGTATTTT.

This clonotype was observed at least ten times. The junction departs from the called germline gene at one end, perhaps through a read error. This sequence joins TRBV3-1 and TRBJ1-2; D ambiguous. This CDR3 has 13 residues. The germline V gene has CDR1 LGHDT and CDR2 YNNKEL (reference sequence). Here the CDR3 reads CASSQDPGSPRIF. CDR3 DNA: TGTGCCAGCAGCCAAGATCCAGGCTCCCCAAGGATCTTC. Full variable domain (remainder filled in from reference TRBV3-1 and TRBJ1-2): DTAVSQTPKYLVTQMGNDKSIKCEQNLGHDTMYWYKQDSKKFLKIMFSYNNKELIINETVPNRFSPKSPDKAHLNLHINSLELGDSAVYFCASSQDPGSPRIFGSGTRLTVV.

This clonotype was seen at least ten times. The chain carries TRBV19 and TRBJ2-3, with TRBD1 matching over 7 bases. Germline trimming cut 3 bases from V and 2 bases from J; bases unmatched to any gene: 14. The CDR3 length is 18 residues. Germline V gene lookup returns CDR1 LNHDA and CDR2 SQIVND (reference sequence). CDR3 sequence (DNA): TGTGCCAGTAGTATCGCCGCGTCTACAGGGGCCTTCACAGATACGCAGTATTTT. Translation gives CASSIAASTGAFTDTQYF.

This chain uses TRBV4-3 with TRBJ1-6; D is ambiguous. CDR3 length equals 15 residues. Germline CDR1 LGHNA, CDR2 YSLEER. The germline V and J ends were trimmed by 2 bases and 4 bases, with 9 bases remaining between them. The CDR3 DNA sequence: TGCGCCAGCAGCCAATCGGCAGAATATAATTCACCCCTCCACTTT. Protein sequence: CASSQSAEYNSPLHF.

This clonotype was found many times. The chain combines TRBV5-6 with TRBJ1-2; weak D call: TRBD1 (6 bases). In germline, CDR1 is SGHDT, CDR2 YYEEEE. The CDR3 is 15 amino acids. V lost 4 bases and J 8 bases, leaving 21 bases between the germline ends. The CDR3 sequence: CASSRGEGVTGGYTF. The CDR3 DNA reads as TGTGCCAGCAGCCGGGGCGAGGGGGTAACGGGGGGCTACACCTTC.

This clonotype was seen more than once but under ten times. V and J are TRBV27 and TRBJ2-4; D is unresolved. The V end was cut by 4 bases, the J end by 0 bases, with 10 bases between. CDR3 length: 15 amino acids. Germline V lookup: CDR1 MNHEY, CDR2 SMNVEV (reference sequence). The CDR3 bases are TGTGCCAGCAGTTCAAGCGCCGTAGCCAAAAACATTCAGTACTTC. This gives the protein CASSSSAVAKNIQYF.

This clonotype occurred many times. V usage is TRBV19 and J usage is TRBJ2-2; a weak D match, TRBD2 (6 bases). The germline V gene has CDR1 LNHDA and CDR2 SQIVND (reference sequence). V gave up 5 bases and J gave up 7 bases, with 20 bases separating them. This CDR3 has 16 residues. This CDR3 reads CASSLRRGADYGELFF. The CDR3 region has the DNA TGTGCCAGTAGTCTGCGGAGGGGCGCCGATTACGGGGAGCTGTTTTTT.

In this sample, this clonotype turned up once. In nucleotides, the CDR3 is TGTGCCAGCAGCTTGGTAATCGGATATAAGGGTCAGCCCCAGCATTTT. It translates to CASSLVIGYKGQPQHF. The gene calls are TRBV5-6 and TRBJ1-5, with D unresolved. V was pared by 0 bases and J by 6 bases, with 16 bases between. From germline, CDR1 is SGHDT and CDR2 YYEEEE. The CDR3 covers 16 residues.

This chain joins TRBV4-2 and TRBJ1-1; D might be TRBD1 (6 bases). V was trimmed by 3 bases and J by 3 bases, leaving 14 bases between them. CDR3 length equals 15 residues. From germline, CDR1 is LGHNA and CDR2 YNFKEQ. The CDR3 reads CASSHLGARDTEAFF. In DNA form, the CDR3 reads TGTGCCAGCAGCCATTTGGGGGCGCGGGACACTGAAGCTTTCTTT.

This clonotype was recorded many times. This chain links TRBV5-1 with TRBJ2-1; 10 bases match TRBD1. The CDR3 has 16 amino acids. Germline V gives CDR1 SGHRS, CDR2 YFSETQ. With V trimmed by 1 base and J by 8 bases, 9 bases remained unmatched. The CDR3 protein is CASSLKGQGHLDEQFF. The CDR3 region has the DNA TGCGCCAGCAGCTTGAAGGGACAGGGGCACCTAGATGAGCAGTTCTTC.

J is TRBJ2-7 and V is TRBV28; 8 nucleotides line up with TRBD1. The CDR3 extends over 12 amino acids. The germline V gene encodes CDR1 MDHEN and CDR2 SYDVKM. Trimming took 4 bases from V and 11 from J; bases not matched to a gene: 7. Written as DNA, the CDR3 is TGTGCCAGCAGTTCAAGGACAGGGCAGGAGTACTTC. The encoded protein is CASSSRTGQEYF.